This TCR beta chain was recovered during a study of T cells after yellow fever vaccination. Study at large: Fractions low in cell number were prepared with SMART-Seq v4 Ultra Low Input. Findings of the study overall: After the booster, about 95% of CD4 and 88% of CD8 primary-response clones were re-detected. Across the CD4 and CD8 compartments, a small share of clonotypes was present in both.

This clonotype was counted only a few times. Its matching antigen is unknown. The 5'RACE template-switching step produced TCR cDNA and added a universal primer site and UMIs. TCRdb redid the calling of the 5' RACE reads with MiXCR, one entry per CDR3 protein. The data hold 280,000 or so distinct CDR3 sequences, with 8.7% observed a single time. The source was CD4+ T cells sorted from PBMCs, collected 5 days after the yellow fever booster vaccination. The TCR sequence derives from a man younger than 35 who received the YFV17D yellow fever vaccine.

The CDR3 protein is CASRGNRPADEQYV. The CDR3 DNA is TGTGCCAGCAGAGGGAACAGGCCAGCGGACGAGCAGTACGTC. The V call is TRBV21-1, the J call TRBJ2-7; the table names TRBD1, a call not compared with the DNA. TRBV21-1 is a pseudogene. This CDR3 comprises 14 residues.